These 19 T cell receptor beta chains originate from one sample sequenced in a study of cytomegalovirus exposure and HLA in healthy donors. The PCR used 60 Vbeta and 13 Jbeta primers. Using immunoSEQ multiplex PCR, the repertoire was profiled, and TCRdb retains in-frame clones only, with some absent. The sample contains about 190,000 clones, roughly 73% of which appear only once. The sample consisted of PBMCs. Every receptor here comes from a woman aged 30 to 39 in good health and CMV-seropositive.

This chain joins TRBV6-1 and TRBJ2-7, with D maybe TRBD2 (6 bases). The CDR3 spans 16 residues. Germline V gives CDR1 MNHNS, CDR2 SASEGT. Trimming stripped 4 bases from V and 1 base from J, with 17 bases between. In nucleotides, the CDR3 is TGTGCCAGCAGTGGGGGGGAGTGGACGGGATCCTACGAGCAGTACTTC. Its translation: CASSGGEWTGSYEQYF.

This clone was seen more than once but under ten times. The CDR3 coding sequence is TGTGCCAGCAGTTACTCGGAGGGGACCTACGAGCAGTACTTC. Translating gives CASSYSEGTYEQYF. V and J are TRBV6-6 and TRBJ2-7, with a weak D call TRBD2 (6 bases). Trimming left V 0 bases short and J 2 bases short, with 8 bases between. The CDR3 is 14 amino acids. Germline V gene sequence: CDR1 MNHNY, CDR2 SVGAGI (reference sequence).

On this clone: A junction boundary mismatches the germline segment, possibly from a read error. The chain carries TRBV7-9 and TRBJ2-1, with 10 nucleotides matching TRBD2. This CDR3 comprises 18 residues. Germline CDR1 reads SEHNR; CDR2 reads FQNEAQ (reference sequence). The CDR3 DNA follows: TGTGCCAGCAGCCTAGCGATGGGGCTAGCGGGAGAATACAATGAGCAGTTCTTC. It translates to CASSLAMGLAGEYNEQFF.

The V call is TRBV6-5, the J call TRBJ2-7, with D possibly being TRBD2 (6 bases). The CDR3 is made up of 14 amino acids. CDR1 and CDR2 (germline): MNHEY, SVGAGI. Trimming left V 0 bases short and J 5 bases short, with 11 bases between. CDR3 in DNA: TGTGCCAGCAGTTACTCGGGGACGGGAGACGAGCAGTACTTC. Translating it yields CASSYSGTGDEQYF.

V gene TRBV30 combines with J gene TRBJ1-1, with TRBD1 identical over 7 bases. V was pared by 3 bases and J by 5 bases, with 6 bases of the junction left unmatched. Looked up from germline, CDR1 is GTSNPN and CDR2 is SVGIG (reference sequence). This CDR3 region has 13 residues. The CDR3: CAWRTGRTTEAFF. In DNA, the CDR3 is TGTGCCTGGAGGACAGGGCGAACGACTGAAGCTTTCTTT.

As to this clone: Other DNA sequences within the sample encode an identical CDR3. J is TRBJ2-3 and V is TRBV4-1; 12 nucleotides line up with TRBD2. Germline V gene data show CDR1 as MGHRA and CDR2 as YSYEKL. The CDR3 runs to 17 residues. Germline trimming cut 2 bases from V and 6 bases from J; bases unmatched to any gene: 9. CDR3: CASSQPLLAGGQDTQYF. The CDR3 DNA is TGCGCCAGCAGCCAACCATTACTAGCGGGAGGTCAGGATACGCAGTATTTT.

V is TRBV5-1 and J is TRBJ2-1, with 10 bases lining up with TRBD1. V trimming: 5 bases; J trimming: 8 bases; junction bases outside the gene matches: 10. From germline, CDR1 is SGHRS and CDR2 YFSETQ. The CDR3 is 15 residues long. The CDR3 DNA sequence: TGCGCCAGCAGGAGCCGGGACAGGGGCGGATATGAGCAGTTCTTC. It yields the protein CASRSRDRGGYEQFF.

This chain uses TRBV9 with TRBJ2-3; possible D gene TRBD2, 5 bases. In germline, CDR1 is SGDLS, CDR2 YYNGEE. This CDR3 comprises 16 residues. The V gene lost 0 bases and the J gene lost 0 bases, with 11 bases spanning the gap. The CDR3 region has the DNA TGTGCCAGCAGCGTAGACGGCGGGCGGAGCACAGATACGCAGTATTTT. This sequence encodes CASSVDGGRSTDTQYF.

This rearrangement joins TRBV2 to TRBJ2-1, with TRBD2 identical over 7 bases. The germline V gene encodes CDR1 SNHLY and CDR2 FYNNEI. This CDR3 has 12 residues. V lost 1 base and J lost 16; bases outside the gene matches: 7. CDR3 protein: CASSEGLSGDFF. The CDR3 DNA reads as TGTGCCAGCAGTGAAGGGCTAAGCGGGGATTTCTTC. The complete variable domain, with remaining parts taken from reference TRBV2 and TRBJ2-1, reads EPEVTQTPSHQVTQMGQEVILRCVPISNHLYFYWYRQILGQKVEFLVSFYNNEISEKSEIFDDQFSVERPDGSNFTLKIRSTKLEDSAMYFCASSEGLSGDFFGPGTRLTVL.

This clone was seen just once. The CDR3 region has the DNA TGTGCCAGCAGCCGGGAGCTGAGGCAGCCGATGCTCTATGGCTACACCTTC. It is translated as CASSRELRQPMLYGYTF. The chain has TRBV4-2 and TRBJ1-2; D ambiguous. V dropped 4 bases and J dropped 4 bases, with 22 bases sitting between them. The CDR3 is 17 residues long. Germline V CDR1 and CDR2: LGHNA, YNFKEQ.

CDR3 in DNA: TGTGCCAGCAGCCGGACAGGGATTAGGGTGCGGAATGAGCAGTTCTTC. Its translation is CASSRTGIRVRNEQFF. The chain employs TRBV5-6 and TRBJ2-1; 8 bases match TRBD1. The CDR3 has 16 amino acids. Germline CDR1 is SGHDT and CDR2 is YYEEEE. J gave up 7 bases and V 4 bases, and 13 bases lay outside the gene matches. Drawing the rest from reference TRBV5-6 and TRBJ2-1, the complete variable domain is DAGVTQSPTHLIKTRGQQVTLRCSPKSGHDTVSWYQQALGQGPQFIFQYYEEEERQRGNFPDRFSGHQFPNYSSELNVNALLLGDSALYLCASSRTGIRVRNEQFFGPGTRLTVL.

As DNA, the CDR3 is TGTGCCAGCAGCGATGGACAGGGGCACGCTGAAGCTTTCTTT. Translated: CASSDGQGHAEAFF. V usage is TRBV9 and J usage is TRBJ1-1; 9 bases line up with TRBD1. This CDR3 contains 14 residues. Trimming cost V 3 bases and J 6 bases; bases outside gene matches: 6. Germline assignment: CDR1 SGDLS and CDR2 YYNGEE.

The J gene is TRBJ2-1, the V gene TRBV6-5; 8 bases agree with TRBD2. This CDR3 contains 13 residues. Germline CDR1 and CDR2: MNHEY and SVGAGI. With V trimmed by 7 bases and J by 7 bases, 6 bases remained unmatched. The CDR3 sequence: CASMSLAGNEQFF. DNA of the CDR3: TGTGCCAGCATGTCGTTAGCGGGGAATGAGCAGTTCTTC.

This sequence joins TRBV6-5 and TRBJ2-3; D is possibly TRBD2 (5 bases). Germline CDR1 is MNHEY and CDR2 is SVGAGI. The CDR3 extends over 14 amino acids. Trimming pared 2 bases from V and 3 bases from J, leaving 9 bases between. This CDR3 is CASSYQLVTDTQYF. The DNA of the CDR3 is TGTGCCAGCAGTTACCAACTAGTGACAGATACGCAGTATTTT.

The chain has TRBV5-1 and TRBJ2-3; possible D gene TRBD2, 7 bases. The ends were cut back, 2 bases at V and 0 bases at J, with 19 bases in the middle. Looked up from germline, CDR1 is SGHRS and CDR2 is YFSETQ. The CDR3 runs to 18 residues. The CDR3 loop is CASSFIPVGGGSTDTQYF. DNA of the CDR3: TGCGCCAGCAGCTTCATACCGGTAGGGGGGGGGAGCACAGATACGCAGTATTTT.

This clone was counted only a few times. This chain connects TRBV18 to TRBJ2-7, with 8 bases matching TRBD1. Trimming cost V 0 bases and J 0 bases; bases outside gene matches: 4. Germline-derived CDR1 and CDR2 are KGHSH and LQKENI. CDR3 length: 16 amino acids. The CDR3 spells CASSPPGQAPSYEQYF. CDR3 nucleotides: TGTGCCAGCTCACCACCGGGACAGGCTCCCTCCTACGAGCAGTACTTC. The variable domain in full, with the rest retrieved from reference TRBV18 and TRBJ2-7, is NAGVMQNPRHLVRRRGQEARLRCSPMKGHSHVYWYRQLPEEGLKFMVYLQKENIIDESGMPKERFSAEFPKEGPSILRIQQVVRGDSAAYFCASSPPGQAPSYEQYFGPGTRLTVT.

V is TRBV5-4 and J is TRBJ2-7; D remains ambiguous. Trimming pared 3 bases from V and 5 bases from J, leaving 18 bases between. This CDR3 region has 15 residues. Germline CDR1 SGHNT, CDR2 YYREEE (reference sequence). The CDR3 protein is CASSYRIGETNEQYF. DNA for the CDR3: TGTGCCAGCAGCTACCGGATTGGCGAAACTAACGAGCAGTACTTC.

This clone has only a few counts. This chain links TRBV11-2 with TRBJ2-7; 7 positions agree with TRBD1. The CDR3 extends over 17 amino acids. Per the germline V gene, CDR1 is SGHAT and CDR2 is FQNNGV. Unmatched junction bases numbered 15, after V lost 1 base and J lost 6 bases. The CDR3 coding sequence is TGTGCCAGCAGCTTAGGCCCACAGGGGTCGACTTCTGGCGAGCAGTACTTC. Translating it yields CASSLGPQGSTSGEQYF.

This clone was observed a few times. The chain uses TRBV6-1 and TRBJ1-3; D remains ambiguous. The CDR3 has 14 amino acids. The ends were cut back, 3 bases at V and 4 bases at J, with 10 bases in the middle. CDR1 MNHNS and CDR2 SASEGT come from the germline V gene. This CDR3 is CASSDGVRGNTIYF. CDR3 DNA: TGTGCCAGCAGTGACGGGGTCCGCGGAAACACCATATATTTT.